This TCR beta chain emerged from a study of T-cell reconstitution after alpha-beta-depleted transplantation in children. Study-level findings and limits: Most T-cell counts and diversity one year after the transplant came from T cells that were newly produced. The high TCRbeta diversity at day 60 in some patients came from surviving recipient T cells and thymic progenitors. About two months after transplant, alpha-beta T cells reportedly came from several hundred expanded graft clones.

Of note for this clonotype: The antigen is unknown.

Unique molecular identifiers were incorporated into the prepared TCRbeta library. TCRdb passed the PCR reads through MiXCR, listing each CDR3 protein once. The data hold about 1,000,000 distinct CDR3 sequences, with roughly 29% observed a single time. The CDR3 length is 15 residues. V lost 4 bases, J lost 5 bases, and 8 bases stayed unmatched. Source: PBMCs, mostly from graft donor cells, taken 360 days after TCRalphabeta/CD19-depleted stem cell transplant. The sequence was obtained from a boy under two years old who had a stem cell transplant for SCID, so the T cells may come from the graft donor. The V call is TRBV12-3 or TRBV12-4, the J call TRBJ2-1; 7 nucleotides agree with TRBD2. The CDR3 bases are TGTGCCAGCAGTTCGCGGGGGACCAATGACAATGAGCAGTTCTTC. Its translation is CASSSRGTNDNEQFF.